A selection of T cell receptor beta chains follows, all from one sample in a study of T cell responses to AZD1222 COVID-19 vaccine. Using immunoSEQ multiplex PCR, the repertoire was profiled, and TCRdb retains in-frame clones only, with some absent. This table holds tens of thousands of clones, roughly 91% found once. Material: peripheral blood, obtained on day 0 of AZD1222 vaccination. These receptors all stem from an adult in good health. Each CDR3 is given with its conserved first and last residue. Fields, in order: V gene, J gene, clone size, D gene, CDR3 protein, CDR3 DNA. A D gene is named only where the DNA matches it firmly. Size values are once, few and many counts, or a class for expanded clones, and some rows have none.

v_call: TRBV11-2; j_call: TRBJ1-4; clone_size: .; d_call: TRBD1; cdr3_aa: CASSHRVKQGFNEKLFF; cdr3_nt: TGTGCCAGCAGCCACAGAGTCAAACAGGGGTTTAATGAAAAACTGTTTTTT
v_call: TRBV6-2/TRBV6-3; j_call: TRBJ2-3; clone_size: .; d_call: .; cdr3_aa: CASSYAAWRTDTQYF; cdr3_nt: TGTGCCAGCAGTTACGCCGCCTGGAGAACAGATACGCAGTATTTT
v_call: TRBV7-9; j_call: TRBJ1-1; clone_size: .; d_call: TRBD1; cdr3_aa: CASSPRDRPAAFF; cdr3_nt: TGTGCCAGCAGCCCGAGGGACAGACCTGCAGCTTTCTTT
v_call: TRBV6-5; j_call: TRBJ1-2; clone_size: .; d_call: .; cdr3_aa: CASSYWVTHGYTF; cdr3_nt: TGTGCCAGCAGTTACTGGGTCACCCATGGCTACACCTTC
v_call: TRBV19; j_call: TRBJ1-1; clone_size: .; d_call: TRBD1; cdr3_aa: CASRGDSYMNTEAFF; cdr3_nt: TGTGCCAGTAGGGGGGACAGCTATATGAACACTGAAGCTTTCTTT
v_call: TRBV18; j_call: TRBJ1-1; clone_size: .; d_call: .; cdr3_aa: CASSPEDGAQAEAFF; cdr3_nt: TGTGCCAGCTCACCCGAAGATGGCGCGCAGGCCGAAGCTTTCTTT
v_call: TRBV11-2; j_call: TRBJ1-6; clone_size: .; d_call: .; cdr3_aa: CASSHGGLGSPLHF; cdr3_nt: TGTGCCAGCAGCCATGGGGGGCTAGGTTCACCCCTCCACTTT
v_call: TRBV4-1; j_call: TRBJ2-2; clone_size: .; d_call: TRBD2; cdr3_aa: CASSQRTSGGITGELFF; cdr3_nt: TGCGCCAGCAGCCAAAGGACTAGCGGGGGAATTACCGGGGAGCTGTTTTTT
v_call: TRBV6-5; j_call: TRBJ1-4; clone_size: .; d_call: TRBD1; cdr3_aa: CASSYEGATNEKLFF; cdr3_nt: TGTGCCAGCAGTTACGAGGGGGCGACTAATGAAAAACTGTTTTTT
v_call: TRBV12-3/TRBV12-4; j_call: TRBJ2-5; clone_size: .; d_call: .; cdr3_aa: CASSLLGETQYF; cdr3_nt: TGTGCCAGCAGTTTATTGGGGGAGACCCAGTACTTC
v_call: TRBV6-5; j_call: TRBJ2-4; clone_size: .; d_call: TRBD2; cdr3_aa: CASSYSGLAAKNIQYF; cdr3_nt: TGTGCCAGCAGTTACTCAGGACTAGCGGCCAAAAACATTCAGTACTTC
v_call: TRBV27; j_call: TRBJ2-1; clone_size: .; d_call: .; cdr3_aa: CASSFHNEQFF; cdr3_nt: TGTGCCAGCAGTTTTCACAATGAGCAGTTCTTC
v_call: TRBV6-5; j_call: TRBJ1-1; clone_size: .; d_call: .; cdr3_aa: CASSYTRQLNTEAFF; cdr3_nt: TGTGCCAGCAGTTACACCAGACAGTTGAACACTGAAGCTTTCTTT
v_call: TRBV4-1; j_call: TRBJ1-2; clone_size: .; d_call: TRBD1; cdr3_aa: CASSQVLGGIDNYGYTF; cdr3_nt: TGCGCCAGCAGCCAAGTTTTAGGGGGCATAGACAACTATGGCTACACCTTC
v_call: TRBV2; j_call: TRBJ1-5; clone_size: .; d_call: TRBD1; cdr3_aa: CASGGQGGQPQHF; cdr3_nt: TGTGCCAGCGGCGGACAGGGAGGTCAGCCCCAGCATTTT
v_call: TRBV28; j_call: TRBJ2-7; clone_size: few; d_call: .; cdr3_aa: CASSSPHQGSYEQYF; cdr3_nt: TGTGCCAGCAGTTCACCTCACCAGGGTTCCTACGAGCAGTACTTC
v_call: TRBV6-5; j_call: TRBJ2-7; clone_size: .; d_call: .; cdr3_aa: CASIGVQGGEQYF; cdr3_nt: TGTGCCAGCATTGGTGTTCAGGGCGGCGAGCAGTACTTC
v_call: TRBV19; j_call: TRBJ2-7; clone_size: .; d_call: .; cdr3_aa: CASSGLGEQYF; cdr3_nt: TGTGCCAGTAGTGGGCTAGGCGAGCAGTACTTC
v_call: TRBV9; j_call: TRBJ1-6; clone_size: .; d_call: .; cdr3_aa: CASSVGTGKNRSPLHF; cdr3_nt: TGTGCCAGCAGCGTAGGCACAGGCAAGAATAGGTCACCCCTCCACTTT
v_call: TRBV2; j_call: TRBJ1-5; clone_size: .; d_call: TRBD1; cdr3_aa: CASSLGQVRQPQHF; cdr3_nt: TGTGCCAGCAGCTTAGGACAGGTTCGACAGCCCCAGCATTTT
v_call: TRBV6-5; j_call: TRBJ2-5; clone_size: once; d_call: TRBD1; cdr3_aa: CASSYSGQGGQETQYF; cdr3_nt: TGTGCCAGCAGTTACTCCGGACAGGGTGGCCAAGAGACCCAGTACTTC
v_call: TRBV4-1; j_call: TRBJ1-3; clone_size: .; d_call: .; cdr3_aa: CASSQERVLTENTIYF; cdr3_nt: TGCGCCAGCAGCCAAGAGCGGGTGCTGACCGAAAACACCATATATTTT
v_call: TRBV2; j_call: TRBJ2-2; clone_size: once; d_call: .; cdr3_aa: CASSEAGSVGELFF; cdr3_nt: TGTGCCAGCAGTGAAGCAGGGAGTGTGGGGGAGCTGTTTTTT
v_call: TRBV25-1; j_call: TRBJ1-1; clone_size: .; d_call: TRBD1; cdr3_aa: CASSETGGSFF; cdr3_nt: TGTGCCAGCAGTGAGACAGGGGGGTCTTTCTTT
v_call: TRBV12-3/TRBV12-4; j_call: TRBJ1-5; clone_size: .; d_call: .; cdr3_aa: CASKQGRGQPQHF; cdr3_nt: TGTGCCAGCAAGCAGGGGAGGGGACAGCCCCAGCATTTT
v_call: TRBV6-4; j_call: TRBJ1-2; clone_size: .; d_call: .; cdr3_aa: CASSPQGYSTYGYTF; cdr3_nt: TGTGCCAGCAGCCCTCAGGGTTACTCCACCTATGGCTACACCTTC
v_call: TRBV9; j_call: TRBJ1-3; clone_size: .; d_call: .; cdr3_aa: CASSPVTSGNTIYF; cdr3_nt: TGTGCCAGCAGCCCCGTGACCTCTGGAAACACCATATATTTT
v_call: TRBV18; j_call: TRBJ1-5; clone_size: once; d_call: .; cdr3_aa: CASSPPNQPQHF; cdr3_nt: TGTGCCAGCTCACCACCAAATCAGCCCCAGCATTTT
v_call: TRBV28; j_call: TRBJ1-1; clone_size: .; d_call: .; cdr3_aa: CASRRHIDTEAFF; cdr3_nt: TGTGCCAGCAGGCGACACATAGACACTGAAGCTTTCTTT
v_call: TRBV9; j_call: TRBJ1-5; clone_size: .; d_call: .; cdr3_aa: CASSVAQPQHF; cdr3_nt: TGTGCCAGCAGCGTAGCTCAGCCCCAGCATTTT
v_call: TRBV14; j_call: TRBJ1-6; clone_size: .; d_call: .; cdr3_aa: CASSHSVGRPYNSPLHF; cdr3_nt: TGTGCCAGCAGCCATAGTGTTGGGAGGCCCTATAATTCACCCCTCCACTTT
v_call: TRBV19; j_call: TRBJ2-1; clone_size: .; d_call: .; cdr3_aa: CASRADYYNEQFF; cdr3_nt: TGTGCCAGTAGGGCGGATTACTACAATGAGCAGTTCTTC
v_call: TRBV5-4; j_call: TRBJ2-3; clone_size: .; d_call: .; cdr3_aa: CASSTRGGTDTQYF; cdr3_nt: TGTGCCAGCAGCACCAGGGGCGGCACAGATACGCAGTATTTT
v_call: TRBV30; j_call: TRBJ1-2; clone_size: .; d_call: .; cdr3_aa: CAWTEAPGVGGYTF; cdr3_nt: TGTGCCTGGACCGAGGCCCCTGGGGTCGGTGGCTACACCTTC
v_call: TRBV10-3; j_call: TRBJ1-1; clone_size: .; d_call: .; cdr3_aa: CAISGRSNTEAFF; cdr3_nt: TGTGCCATCAGTGGTCGCAGTAACACTGAAGCTTTCTTT
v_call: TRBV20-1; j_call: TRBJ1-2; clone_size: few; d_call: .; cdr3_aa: CSASAGTYGYTF; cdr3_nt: TGCAGTGCTAGTGCAGGGACCTATGGCTACACCTTC
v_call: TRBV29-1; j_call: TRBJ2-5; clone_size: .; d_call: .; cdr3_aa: CSVADSQETQYF; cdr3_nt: TGCAGCGTTGCAGACAGCCAAGAGACCCAGTACTTC
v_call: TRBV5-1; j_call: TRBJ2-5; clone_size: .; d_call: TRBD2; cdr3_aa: CASSLGTSGARETQYF; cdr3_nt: TGCGCCAGCAGCTTGGGGACTAGCGGGGCACGGGAGACCCAGTACTTC
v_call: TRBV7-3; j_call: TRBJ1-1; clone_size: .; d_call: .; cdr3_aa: CASSLTSVTGNTEAFF; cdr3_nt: TGTGCCAGCAGCTTAACTAGTGTGACAGGTAACACTGAAGCTTTCTTT
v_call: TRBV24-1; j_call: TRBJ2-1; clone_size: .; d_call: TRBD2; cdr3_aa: CATSDLLERGGMNEQFF; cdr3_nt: TGTGCCACCAGTGACCTTCTTGAGCGGGGGGGCATGAATGAGCAGTTCTTC
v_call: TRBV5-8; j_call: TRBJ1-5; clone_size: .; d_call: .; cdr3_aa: CASSFGGYSNQPQHF; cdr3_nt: TGTGCCAGCAGCTTCGGCGGATATAGCAATCAGCCCCAGCATTTT
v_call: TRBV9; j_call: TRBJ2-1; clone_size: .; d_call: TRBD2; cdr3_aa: CASSVSGGYNSYNEQFF; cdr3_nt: TGTGCCAGCAGCGTTAGCGGGGGGTACAATTCCTACAATGAGCAGTTCTTC
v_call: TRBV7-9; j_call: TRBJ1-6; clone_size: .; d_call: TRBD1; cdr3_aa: CASSLGTGGSPLHF; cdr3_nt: TGTGCCAGCAGCCTGGGGACAGGGGGTTCACCCCTCCACTTT
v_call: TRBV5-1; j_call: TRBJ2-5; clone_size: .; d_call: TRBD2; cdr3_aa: CASSTGLADQETQYF; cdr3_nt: TGCGCCAGCAGCACGGGACTAGCGGATCAAGAGACCCAGTACTTC
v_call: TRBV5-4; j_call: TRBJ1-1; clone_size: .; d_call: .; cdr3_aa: CASSLRGINTEAFF; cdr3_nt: TGTGCCAGCAGCTTGAGGGGTATTAACACTGAAGCTTTCTTT
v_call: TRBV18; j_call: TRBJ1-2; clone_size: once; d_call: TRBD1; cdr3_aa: CASSPWDSYGYTF; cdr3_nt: TGTGCCAGCTCACCCTGGGACAGCTATGGCTACACCTTC
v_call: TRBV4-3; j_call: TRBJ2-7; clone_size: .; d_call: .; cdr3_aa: CASSQAWVGSYEQYF; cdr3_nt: TGCGCCAGCAGCCAAGCTTGGGTCGGCTCCTACGAGCAGTACTTC
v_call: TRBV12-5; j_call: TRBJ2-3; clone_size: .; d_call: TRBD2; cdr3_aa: CASGLGSTSGATDTQYF; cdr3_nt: TGTGCTAGTGGTTTGGGATCGACTAGCGGGGCCACAGATACGCAGTATTTT
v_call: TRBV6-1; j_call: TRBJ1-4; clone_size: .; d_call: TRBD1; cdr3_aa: CASSEAGRGHEKLFF; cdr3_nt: TGTGCCAGCAGTGAAGCGGGGAGGGGGCATGAAAAACTGTTTTTT
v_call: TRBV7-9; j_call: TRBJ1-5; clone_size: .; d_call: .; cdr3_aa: CATQSRNNQPQHF; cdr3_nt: TGTGCCACCCAAAGCAGGAACAATCAGCCCCAGCATTTT
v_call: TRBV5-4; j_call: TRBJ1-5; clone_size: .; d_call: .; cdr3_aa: CASSLGQTDQPQHF; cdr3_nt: TGTGCCAGCAGCTTAGGACAGACTGATCAGCCCCAGCATTTT
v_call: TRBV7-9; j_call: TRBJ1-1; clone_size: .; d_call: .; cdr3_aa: CASSPRQGNTEAFF; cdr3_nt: TGTGCCAGCAGCCCCCGGCAGGGTAACACTGAAGCTTTCTTT
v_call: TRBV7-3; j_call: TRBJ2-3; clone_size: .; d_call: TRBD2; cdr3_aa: CASSSLAGAPTDTQYF; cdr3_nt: TGTGCCAGCAGCTCGCTAGCGGGGGCCCCCACAGATACGCAGTATTTT
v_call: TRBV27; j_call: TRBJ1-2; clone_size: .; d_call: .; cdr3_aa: CASSLQGGSGGYTF; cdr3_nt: TGTGCCAGCAGTTTACAGGGCGGCTCGGGTGGCTACACCTTC
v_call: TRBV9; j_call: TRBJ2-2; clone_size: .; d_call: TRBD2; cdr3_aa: CASSTGLGTGELFF; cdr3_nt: TGTGCCAGCAGCACGGGACTAGGTACCGGGGAGCTGTTTTTT
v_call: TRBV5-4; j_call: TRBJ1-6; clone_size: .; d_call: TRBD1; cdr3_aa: CASSLLIGTGGSPLHF; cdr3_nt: TGTGCCAGCAGCTTGTTGATTGGGACAGGTGGATCACCCCTCCACTTT
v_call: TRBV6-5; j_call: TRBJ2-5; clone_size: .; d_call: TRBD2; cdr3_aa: CASSSRLAGETQYF; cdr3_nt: TGTGCCAGCAGTTCTCGACTAGCAGGAGAGACCCAGTACTTC
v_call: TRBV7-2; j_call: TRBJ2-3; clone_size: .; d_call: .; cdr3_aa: CASSLAPAAGATDTQYF; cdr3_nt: TGTGCCAGCAGCTTAGCCCCAGCCGCAGGGGCCACAGATACGCAGTATTTT